Listed below are T cell receptor beta chains from one sample, sequenced in a study of graft-versus-host responses after intestinal transplantation. Produced via immunoSEQ multiplex PCR; TCRdb's table is partial and in-frame only. The table has 95,000 to 110,000 clones, 93% seen once; the top ten hold around 1.2%. For these receptors, no antigen is known. The sequences come from unstimulated CD8+ T cells sorted from spleen or lymph node cells, collected before intestinal transplant. The origin of the receptors is a human donor who received an intestinal transplant. The CDR3 runs from the conserved cysteine through the conserved F or W. Each record gives: D gene, V gene, J gene, CDR3 DNA, CDR3 protein. The D gene is left open where the match is weak.

TRBD2,TRBV6-1,TRBJ2-1,TGTGCCAGCAGTGAATACGGGACTAGCGGGGGGAATGAGCAGTTCTTC,CASSEYGTSGGNEQFF
.,TRBV7-6,TRBJ2-7,TGTGCCAGCAGCTTGGGTGACGGACCCCCCTACGAGCAGTACTTC,CASSLGDGPPYEQYF
.,TRBV2,TRBJ2-6,TGTGCCAGCAGGAAAATCGATAGCTCTGGGGCCAACGTCCTGACTTTC,CASRKIDSSGANVLTF
.,TRBV11-2,TRBJ1-3,TGTGCCAGCAGCTTAGATACCAGGGGAAACACCATATATTTT,CASSLDTRGNTIYF
TRBD1,TRBV19,TRBJ1-1,TGTGCCAGTAGTACTCCGGGACAGCTGAACACTGAAGCTTTCTTT,CASSTPGQLNTEAFF
.,TRBV4-1,TRBJ2-1,TGCGCCAGCAGCCAATTACGAGGGGGGATGGAGTTCTTC,CASSQLRGGMEFF
.,TRBV5-6,TRBJ2-3,TGTGCCAGCAGCTTGACCCCTCCGAAGGGGAACACAGATACGCAGTATTTT,CASSLTPPKGNTDTQYF
.,TRBV4-1,TRBJ1-3,TGCGCCAGCAGCCTCCCGGGGGTGGCAGGGGCGTCTGGAAACACCATATATTTT,CASSLPGVAGASGNTIYF
.,TRBV7-9,TRBJ2-1,TGTGCCAGCAGAACTGATCTCAATGAGCAGTTCTTC,CASRTDLNEQFF
.,TRBV7-9,TRBJ1-2,TGTGCCAGCAGCCCGCCTCAGGGGCCGAAATGGGGCTACACCTTC,CASSPPQGPKWGYTF
TRBD2,TRBV27,TRBJ2-1,TGTGCCAGCAGTTTATGGATTAGCGGGGGGAGTCAGGACAATGAGCAGTTCTTC,CASSLWISGGSQDNEQFF